Listed here are 13 T cell receptor beta chains from one sample, sequenced in a study of blood T cell repertoires in COVID-19 (dated by TCRdb to 2019 to 2021). Libraries were constructed by the immunoSEQ multiplex PCR assay. Sourced from immuneACCESS, this table was stored by TCRdb with only in-frame sequences that have V and J called. A share of the clones is absent; for the studies checked, an unresolved V gene accounts for under half, and the remainder has no known explanation. This sample has some 200,000 clones in its table, and roughly 84% of those were observed once. Roughly 9.2% of the sample is held by the ten biggest clonotypes. The sample comprised peripheral blood. The receptors shown here come from a woman of 80 years or more with acute or convalescent COVID-19.

The V gene is TRBV6-6, the J gene TRBJ1-1; the D gene is possibly TRBD1 (5 bases). V lost 6 bases, J lost 2 bases, and 13 bases lay in between. The CDR3 sequence is 14 residues long. Looked up from germline, CDR1 is MNHNY and CDR2 is SVGAGI (reference sequence). This CDR3 is CASRTREGNTEAFF. CDR3 sequence (DNA): TGTGCCAGCAGGACCAGGGAGGGAAACACTGAAGCTTTCTTT.

The V and J genes are TRBV19 and TRBJ1-6; D perhaps matches TRBD1 (6 bases). The CDR3 runs to 15 residues. In germline, CDR1 is LNHDA, CDR2 SQIVND (reference sequence). The V gene lost 7 bases and the J gene lost 5 bases, with 15 bases spanning the gap. CDR3 sequence: CASKGRGRDNSPLHF. CDR3 DNA sequence: TGTGCCAGTAAAGGCAGGGGACGGGATAATTCACCCCTCCACTTT.

CDR3 nucleotide sequence: TGTGCCAGCAGTGAGATGGTAGGAGATGGCTACACCTTC. Amino acids: CASSEMVGDGYTF. The chain employs TRBV2 and TRBJ1-2; D gene uncertain. Germline V gene data show CDR1 as SNHLY and CDR2 as FYNNEI. V was clipped by 3 bases and J by 6 bases, with 11 bases between them. The CDR3 covers 13 residues.

V usage is TRBV11-2 and J usage is TRBJ2-7; perhaps TRBD1 as D (5 bases). This CDR3 is 15 amino acids long. Trimming left V 7 bases short and J 0 bases short, with 16 bases between. Germline CDR1 SGHAT, CDR2 FQNNGV. The CDR3 reads CASKPGQGISYEQYF. CDR3 DNA sequence: TGTGCCAGCAAGCCCGGGCAGGGAATCTCCTACGAGCAGTACTTC.

The CDR3 sequence is CASSETGTNSDTQYF. Written as DNA, the CDR3 is TGTGCCAGCAGCGAGACCGGGACTAACTCAGATACGCAGTATTTT. The chain uses TRBV7-2 and TRBJ2-3; TRBD2 matches 7 bases. V trimming: 5 bases; J trimming: 4 bases; junction bases outside the gene matches: 9. This CDR3 spans 15 amino acids. Per the germline V gene, CDR1 is SGHTA and CDR2 is FQGNSA. The whole variable domain, remainder taken from reference TRBV7-2 and TRBJ2-3, is GAGVSQSPSNKVTEKGKDVELRCDPISGHTALYWYRQSLGQGLEFLIYFQGNSAPDKSGLPSDRFSAERTGGSVSTLTIQRTQQEDSAVYLCASSETGTNSDTQYFGPGTRLTVL.

The chain couples TRBV7-9 to TRBJ2-3; 11 bases map to TRBD2. The CDR3 is 16 residues long. The germline V gene has CDR1 SEHNR and CDR2 FQNEAQ (reference sequence). V gave up 5 bases and J gave up 1 base; unmatched junction bases: 5. Here the CDR3 DNA reads TGTGCCAGCAGCCTCGGGACTAGCGGACGCACAGATACGCAGTATTTT. Translating gives CASSLGTSGRTDTQYF.

The J gene is TRBJ2-2, the V gene TRBV5-6; 7 bases are a match to TRBD1. CDR3 length equals 14 residues. Germline lookup yields CDR1 SGHDT and CDR2 YYEEEE. V gave up 4 bases and J gave up 6 bases; unmatched junction bases: 6. The CDR3 coding sequence is TGTGCCAGCAGCGTAGGGGGCCGGGCCGGGGAGCTGTTTTTT. Its protein product is CASSVGGRAGELFF.

The rearrangement links TRBV7-9 to TRBJ2-7; maybe TRBD1 (5 bases). Germline V lookup: CDR1 SEHNR, CDR2 FQNEAQ (reference sequence). Trimming removed 3 bases at V and 6 bases at J, with 12 bases between. The CDR3 spans 13 residues. The CDR3 region is CASSLGRKGEQYF. CDR3 nucleotides: TGTGCCAGCAGCTTGGGGCGGAAGGGCGAGCAGTACTTC. Looking up the rest from reference TRBV7-9 and TRBJ2-7 gives the full variable domain: DTGVSQNPRHKITKRGQNVTFRCDPISEHNRLYWYRQTLGQGPEFLTYFQNEAQLEKSRLLSDRFSAERPKGSFSTLEIQRTEQGDSAMYLCASSLGRKGEQYFGPGTRLTVT.

The chain uses TRBV18 and TRBJ2-7; TRBD1 aligns across 11 bases. The germline gives CDR1 KGHSH, CDR2 LQKENI. The trim removed 4 bases at V and 2 bases at J, leaving 16 bases unmatched. This CDR3 has 19 residues. CDR3 region: CASSRPRDRGFHGTYEQYF. The CDR3 bases are TGTGCCAGCTCACGACCTCGGGACAGGGGGTTTCACGGCACCTACGAGCAGTACTTC.

CDR3 loop: CASSLQGSGGYTF. The CDR3 region has the DNA TGTGCCAGCAGCTTACAGGGTTCTGGGGGCTACACCTTC. The chain links TRBV11-1 to TRBJ1-2, with D maybe TRBD1 (5 bases). CDR3 size: 13 residues. V gave up 2 bases and J gave up 8 bases, with 12 bases separating them. Per germline, CDR1 SGHAT and CDR2 FQDESV (reference sequence).

The V call is TRBV9, the J call TRBJ2-1, with a tentative D call TRBD2 (6 bases). This CDR3 has 15 residues. V lost 0 bases to trimming and J lost 5 bases, with 12 bases between them. Germline CDR1 is SGDLS and CDR2 is YYNGEE. The DNA for the CDR3 is TGTGCCAGCAGCGTAGGGCGGGGACGAAACAATGAGCAGTTCTTC. This sequence encodes CASSVGRGRNNEQFF.

Comment on this clone: One junction end disagrees with the germline gene, perhaps due to a read error. The rearrangement links TRBV5-6 to TRBJ2-1; D ambiguous. The V gene's germline CDR1 is SGHDT and CDR2 YYEEEE. The CDR3 runs to 13 residues. CDR3 residues: CASSLGSDRLLIF. The CDR3 region has the DNA TGTGCCAGCAGCTTGGGAAGCGACCGCCTGTTGATCTTC.

The V gene is TRBV19, the J gene TRBJ1-2; 8 bases are a match to TRBD1. Germline trimming cut 4 bases from V and 0 bases from J; bases unmatched to any gene: 4. The CDR3 consists of 15 residues. Germline CDR1 is LNHDA and CDR2 is SQIVND (reference sequence). CDR3 in amino acids: CASSRGQGANYGYTF. The DNA for the CDR3 is TGTGCCAGTAGTAGAGGACAGGGTGCTAACTATGGCTACACCTTC. Variable domain in full (rest from reference TRBV19 and TRBJ1-2): DGGITQSPKYLFRKEGQNVTLSCEQNLNHDAMYWYRQDPGQGLRLIYYSQIVNDFQKGDIAEGYSVSREKKESFPLTVTSAQKNPTAFYLCASSRGQGANYGYTFGSGTRLTVV.